Listed below are T cell receptor beta chains from one sample, sequenced in a study of shared clonotypes between healthy human individuals. TCRdb's table, derived via immunoSEQ multiplex PCR, lists solely in-frame clones and lacks some. The table lists about 2.4 million clones, more than 85% of them singletons. The material sequenced was naive CD4+ T cells from PBMCs. The receptor set was obtained from a man aged 18 to 30 in good health. Some clones in this sample may be carry-over from other donors' samples. The CDR3 runs from the conserved cysteine through the conserved F or W. Each record gives: V gene, J gene, D gene, clone size, CDR3 DNA, CDR3 protein. D genes are given only for firm matches. The size entry is marked missing in some rows and otherwise reads once, few, many or a size class.

v_gene: TRBV5-5
j_gene: TRBJ2-5
d_gene: -
abundance: -
CDR3nt: TGTGCCAGCAGCTTGGTGCAAGAGACCCAGTACTTC
CDR3aa: CASSLVQETQYF

v_gene: TRBV19
j_gene: TRBJ1-1
d_gene: TRBD1
abundance: -
CDR3nt: TGTGCCAGTAGTAATGGACAGGGTTACACTGAAGCTTTCTTT
CDR3aa: CASSNGQGYTEAFF

v_gene: TRBV5-1
j_gene: TRBJ2-3
d_gene: TRBD1
abundance: -
CDR3nt: TGCGCCAGCAGCGAGGGGGCCAGTACAGATACGCAGTATTTT
CDR3aa: CASSEGASTDTQYF

v_gene: TRBV5-6
j_gene: TRBJ2-3
d_gene: TRBD2
abundance: -
CDR3nt: TGTGCCAGCAGCACCCTGACTAGCGCAGATACGCAGTATTTT
CDR3aa: CASSTLTSADTQYF

v_gene: TRBV6-1
j_gene: TRBJ2-1
d_gene: -
abundance: -
CDR3nt: TGTGCCAGCAGTTCCTTGATGGGTTATGAGCAGTTCTTC
CDR3aa: CASSSLMGYEQFF

v_gene: TRBV7-9
j_gene: TRBJ2-7
d_gene: TRBD1
abundance: once
CDR3nt: TGTGCCAGCAGCCCTGGGACAGGCCTATCCTACGAGCAGTACTTC
CDR3aa: CASSPGTGLSYEQYF

v_gene: TRBV27
j_gene: TRBJ1-1
d_gene: -
abundance: once
CDR3nt: TGTGCCAGCAGTTTACTCGGCGGCCTAGCGAACACTGAAGCTTTCTTT
CDR3aa: CASSLLGGLANTEAFF

v_gene: TRBV4-1
j_gene: TRBJ1-2
d_gene: TRBD1
abundance: -
CDR3nt: TGCGCCAGCAGCCAAGACCGGGACAGCCGATTCTATGGCTACACCTTC
CDR3aa: CASSQDRDSRFYGYTF

v_gene: TRBV6-1
j_gene: TRBJ1-2
d_gene: -
abundance: -
CDR3nt: TGTGCCAGCAGTGAAGCTTGGGCTTCGGGTGGCTACACCTTC
CDR3aa: CASSEAWASGGYTF

v_gene: TRBV7-6
j_gene: TRBJ1-5
d_gene: -
abundance: -
CDR3nt: TGTGCCAGCAGCTTAGAGGACCGTCAGCCCCAGCATTTT
CDR3aa: CASSLEDRQPQHF

v_gene: TRBV5-1
j_gene: TRBJ2-5
d_gene: TRBD1
abundance: -
CDR3nt: TGCGCCAGCAGGCCGGACAGGGGTTCACAAGAGACCCAGTACTTC
CDR3aa: CASRPDRGSQETQYF

v_gene: TRBV10-3
j_gene: TRBJ1-3
d_gene: -
abundance: -
CDR3nt: TGTGCCATCAGCGGACAGACCTCTGGAAACACCATATATTTT
CDR3aa: CAISGQTSGNTIYF

v_gene: TRBV28
j_gene: TRBJ1-3
d_gene: -
abundance: -
CDR3nt: TGTGCCAGCAGTTCCCGGACTGGAAACACCATATATTTT
CDR3aa: CASSSRTGNTIYF

v_gene: TRBV28
j_gene: TRBJ1-5
d_gene: TRBD1
abundance: -
CDR3nt: TGTGCCAGCAGTTTACGCCCCCAGGGGGGATACAATCAGCCCCAGCATTTT
CDR3aa: CASSLRPQGGYNQPQHF

v_gene: TRBV6-5
j_gene: TRBJ1-1
d_gene: -
abundance: -
CDR3nt: TGTGCCACCTGCGGGGTTGAGGGCACTGAAGCTTTCTTT
CDR3aa: CATCGVEGTEAFF

v_gene: TRBV9
j_gene: TRBJ2-7
d_gene: TRBD2
abundance: -
CDR3nt: TGTGCCAGCAGCGTCGCCGGGACTAGCGTCTACGAGCAGTACTTC
CDR3aa: CASSVAGTSVYEQYF

v_gene: TRBV28
j_gene: TRBJ2-7
d_gene: -
abundance: once
CDR3nt: TGTGCCAGCAGGTTGACAGGATTGTCCTACGAGCAGTACTTC
CDR3aa: CASRLTGLSYEQYF

v_gene: TRBV18
j_gene: TRBJ1-4
d_gene: -
abundance: -
CDR3nt: TGTGCCAGCTCAAGTTCGACAATGAATGAAAAACTGTTTTTT
CDR3aa: CASSSSTMNEKLFF

v_gene: TRBV15
j_gene: TRBJ2-1
d_gene: -
abundance: -
CDR3nt: TGTGCCACCAGCAGAGATCTTCTCAATGAGCAGTTCTTC
CDR3aa: CATSRDLLNEQFF

v_gene: TRBV28
j_gene: TRBJ1-2
d_gene: -
abundance: -
CDR3nt: TGTGCCAGCAGTTTACACCGGGGGGGCTCCGGCTACACCTTC
CDR3aa: CASSLHRGGSGYTF

v_gene: TRBV19
j_gene: TRBJ1-4
d_gene: -
abundance: -
CDR3nt: TGTGCTACTATGGGGGCCGGGGGCCGTGAAAAACTGTTTTTT
CDR3aa: CATMGAGGREKLFF

v_gene: TRBV9
j_gene: TRBJ2-7
d_gene: TRBD2
abundance: few
CDR3nt: TGTGCCAGCAGCGCGGGACTAGCGGGCTACGAGCAGTACTTC
CDR3aa: CASSAGLAGYEQYF

v_gene: TRBV28
j_gene: TRBJ1-1
d_gene: TRBD1
abundance: few
CDR3nt: TGTGCCAGCAGCCCAGGGACAGCGGAGGGAGAAGCTTTCTTT
CDR3aa: CASSPGTAEGEAFF

v_gene: TRBV5-4
j_gene: TRBJ2-3
d_gene: -
abundance: -
CDR3nt: TGTGCCAGCAGCCTGGGACCTTCTCTCGGCACAGATACGCAGTATTTT
CDR3aa: CASSLGPSLGTDTQYF

v_gene: TRBV12-5
j_gene: TRBJ2-5
d_gene: TRBD2
abundance: -
CDR3nt: TGTGCTAGTGGTACCAAACAGACCACTAGCGGGAAAGAGACCCAGTACTTC
CDR3aa: CASGTKQTTSGKETQYF

v_gene: TRBV6-5
j_gene: TRBJ1-1
d_gene: -
abundance: -
CDR3nt: TGTGCCAGCAGTTCTCAGGGCGCGAACACTGAAGCTTTCTTT
CDR3aa: CASSSQGANTEAFF

v_gene: TRBV29-1
j_gene: TRBJ2-1
d_gene: -
abundance: -
CDR3nt: TGCAGCGTCAGAACAGGGTACAATGAGCAGTTCTTC
CDR3aa: CSVRTGYNEQFF

v_gene: TRBV9
j_gene: TRBJ1-5
d_gene: TRBD1
abundance: few
CDR3nt: TGTGCCAGCAGCGCCAGGGGGGGGAATCAGCCCCAGCATTTT
CDR3aa: CASSARGGNQPQHF

v_gene: TRBV28
j_gene: TRBJ2-7
d_gene: TRBD2
abundance: -
CDR3nt: TGTGCCACCAACAAGGGACTAGAGCAGTACTTC
CDR3aa: CATNKGLEQYF

v_gene: TRBV11-2
j_gene: TRBJ1-1
d_gene: -
abundance: -
CDR3nt: TGTGCCAGCAGCTTAGAGGTGGGGGAAGCTTTCTTT
CDR3aa: CASSLEVGEAFF

v_gene: TRBV19
j_gene: TRBJ2-3
d_gene: TRBD1
abundance: -
CDR3nt: TGTGCCAGTAGACGGACAGGGAGTTTTGGAGATACGCAGTATTTT
CDR3aa: CASRRTGSFGDTQYF

v_gene: TRBV28
j_gene: TRBJ1-2
d_gene: -
abundance: -
CDR3nt: TGTGCCAGCAGTTTGAATTTTCGGGGCGACTATGGCTACACCTTC
CDR3aa: CASSLNFRGDYGYTF

v_gene: TRBV7-6
j_gene: TRBJ1-6
d_gene: -
abundance: once
CDR3nt: TGTGCCAGCAGCCCAGGGACGGACTATAATTCACCCCTCCACTTT
CDR3aa: CASSPGTDYNSPLHF

v_gene: TRBV5-1
j_gene: TRBJ2-1
d_gene: -
abundance: -
CDR3nt: TGCGCCAGCAGCTTGATCTCCAATGAGCAGTTCTTC
CDR3aa: CASSLISNEQFF

v_gene: TRBV28
j_gene: TRBJ1-5
d_gene: TRBD1
abundance: -
CDR3nt: TGTGCCAGCAGTTTCCCCCGAATCCCGGGACAGGGGCGAAGTAGCAATCAGCCCCAGCATTTT
CDR3aa: CASSFPRIPGQGRSSNQPQHF

v_gene: TRBV5-8
j_gene: TRBJ1-3
d_gene: -
abundance: -
CDR3nt: TGTGCCAGCAGCTTGTGGGGGGCATTGGGAAACACCATATATTTT
CDR3aa: CASSLWGALGNTIYF

v_gene: TRBV6-5
j_gene: TRBJ1-1
d_gene: -
abundance: -
CDR3nt: TGTGCCAGCAGTTACTCGGGACGGGACACTGAAGCTTTCTTT
CDR3aa: CASSYSGRDTEAFF

v_gene: TRBV5-4
j_gene: TRBJ2-1
d_gene: -
abundance: -
CDR3nt: TGTGCCAGCAGCCCGCGGAGCGGGCAGGGTTCAAGTGAGCAGTTCTTC
CDR3aa: CASSPRSGQGSSEQFF

v_gene: TRBV7-9
j_gene: TRBJ2-1
d_gene: -
abundance: -
CDR3nt: TGTGCCAGCAGCGTACAGCCGGGCTACAATGAGCAGTTCTTC
CDR3aa: CASSVQPGYNEQFF

v_gene: TRBV29-1
j_gene: TRBJ2-1
d_gene: TRBD2
abundance: -
CDR3nt: TGCAGCGTCCGACTAGCGGGAGGGATAAATGAGCAGTTCTTC
CDR3aa: CSVRLAGGINEQFF

v_gene: TRBV6-5
j_gene: TRBJ2-3
d_gene: TRBD2
abundance: -
CDR3nt: TGTGCCAGCAGTTACCTCCGTAGCGGGAGCGGAGATACGCAGTATTTT
CDR3aa: CASSYLRSGSGDTQYF

v_gene: TRBV13
j_gene: TRBJ1-1
d_gene: -
abundance: few
CDR3nt: TGTGCCAGCAGCATCAAGTGGGGTGAGGCTTTCTTT
CDR3aa: CASSIKWGEAFF

v_gene: TRBV7-3
j_gene: TRBJ2-3
d_gene: TRBD2
abundance: -
CDR3nt: TGTGCCAGCAGCCTGGGACTAGCGGGGGGAACTGATACGCAGTATTTT
CDR3aa: CASSLGLAGGTDTQYF

v_gene: TRBV2
j_gene: TRBJ2-6
d_gene: -
abundance: once
CDR3nt: TGTGCCAGCAGACAGCACTCTGGGGCCAACGTCCTGACTTTC
CDR3aa: CASRQHSGANVLTF

v_gene: TRBV25-1
j_gene: TRBJ1-2
d_gene: -
abundance: -
CDR3nt: TGTGCCAGCAGTCCTGGCCCGGGGGCGCTTGCTAACTATGGCTACACCTTC
CDR3aa: CASSPGPGALANYGYTF